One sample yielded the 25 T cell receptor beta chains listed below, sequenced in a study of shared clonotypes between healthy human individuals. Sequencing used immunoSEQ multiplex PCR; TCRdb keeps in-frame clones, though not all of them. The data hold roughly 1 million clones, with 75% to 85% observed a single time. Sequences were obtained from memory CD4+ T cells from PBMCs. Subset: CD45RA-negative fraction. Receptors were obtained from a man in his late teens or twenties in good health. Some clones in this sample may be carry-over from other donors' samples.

For the CDR3, the DNA is TGTGCCTTGGGACCCGGGGGCTACGAGCAGTACTTC. It codes for CALGPGGYEQYF. The J gene is TRBJ2-7, the V gene TRBV30, with a weak D call TRBD2 (6 bases). The V gene lost 7 bases and the J gene lost 3 bases, with 13 bases spanning the gap. Germline lookup yields CDR1 GTSNPN and CDR2 SVGIG (reference sequence). The CDR3 consists of 12 residues.

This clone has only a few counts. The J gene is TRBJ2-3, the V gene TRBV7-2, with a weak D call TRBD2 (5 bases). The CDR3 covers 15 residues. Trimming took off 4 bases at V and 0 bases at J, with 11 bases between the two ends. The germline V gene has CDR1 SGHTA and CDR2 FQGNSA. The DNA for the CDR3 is TGTGCCAGCAGCTGGGCGGGCACTAGCACAGATACGCAGTATTTT. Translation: CASSWAGTSTDTQYF.

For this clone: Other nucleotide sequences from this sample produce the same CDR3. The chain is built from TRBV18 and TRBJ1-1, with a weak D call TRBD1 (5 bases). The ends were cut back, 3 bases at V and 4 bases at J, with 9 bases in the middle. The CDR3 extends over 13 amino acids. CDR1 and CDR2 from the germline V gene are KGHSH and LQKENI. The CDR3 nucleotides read TGTGCCAGCTCACCGGGGGGGAGCACTGAAGCTTTCTTT. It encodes CASSPGGSTEAFF.

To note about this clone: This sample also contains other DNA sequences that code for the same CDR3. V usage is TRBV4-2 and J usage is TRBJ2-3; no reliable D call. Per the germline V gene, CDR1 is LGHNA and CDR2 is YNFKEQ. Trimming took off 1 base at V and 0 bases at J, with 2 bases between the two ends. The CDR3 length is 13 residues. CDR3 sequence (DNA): TGTGCCAGCAGCCAAGGGAGCACAGATACGCAGTATTTT. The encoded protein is CASSQGSTDTQYF.

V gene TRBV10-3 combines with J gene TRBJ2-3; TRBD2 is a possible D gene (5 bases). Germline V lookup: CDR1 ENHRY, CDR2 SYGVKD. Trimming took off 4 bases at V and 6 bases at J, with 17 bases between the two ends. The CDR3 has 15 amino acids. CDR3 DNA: TGTGCCATCAGTGTAGGAGGAGAGGGCCGTGATACGCAGTATTTT. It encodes CAISVGGEGRDTQYF.

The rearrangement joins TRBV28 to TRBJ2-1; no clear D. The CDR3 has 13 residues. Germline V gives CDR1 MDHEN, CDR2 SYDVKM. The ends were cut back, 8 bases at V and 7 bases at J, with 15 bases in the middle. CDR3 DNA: TGTGCCAGCTTTGCGTTCCGAACGAATGAGCAGTTCTTC. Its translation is CASFAFRTNEQFF. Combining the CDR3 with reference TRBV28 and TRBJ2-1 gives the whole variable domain DVKVTQSSRYLVKRTGEKVFLECVQDMDHENMFWYRQDPGLGLRLIYFSYDVKMKEKGDIPEGYSVSREKKERFSLILESASTNQTSMYLCASFAFRTNEQFFGPGTRLTVL.

Here the CDR3 reads CASSDRGTSKNIQYF. In DNA form, the CDR3 reads TGTGCCAGCAGTGACAGGGGGACTAGCAAAAACATTCAGTACTTC. J is TRBJ2-4 and V is TRBV6-4, with 8 positions matching TRBD2. The ends lost 2 bases at V and 3 bases at J; junction bases unmatched: 3. Germline loops: CDR1 MRHNA, CDR2 SNTAGT. The CDR3 covers 15 residues.

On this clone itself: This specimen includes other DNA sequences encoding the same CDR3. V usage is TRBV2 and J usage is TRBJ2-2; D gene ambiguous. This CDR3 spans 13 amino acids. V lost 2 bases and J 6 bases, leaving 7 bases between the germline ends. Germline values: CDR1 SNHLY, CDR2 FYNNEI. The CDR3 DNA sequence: TGTGCCAGCAGTGAAACGGGCCCCGGGGAGCTGTTTTTT. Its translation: CASSETGPGELFF.

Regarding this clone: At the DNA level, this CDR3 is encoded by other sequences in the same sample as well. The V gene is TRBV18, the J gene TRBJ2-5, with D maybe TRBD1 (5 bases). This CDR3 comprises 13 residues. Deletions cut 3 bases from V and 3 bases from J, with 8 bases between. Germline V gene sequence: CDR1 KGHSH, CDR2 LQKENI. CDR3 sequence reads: CASSPGQEETQYF. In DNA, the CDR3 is TGTGCCAGCTCACCCGGACAAGAAGAGACCCAGTACTTC.

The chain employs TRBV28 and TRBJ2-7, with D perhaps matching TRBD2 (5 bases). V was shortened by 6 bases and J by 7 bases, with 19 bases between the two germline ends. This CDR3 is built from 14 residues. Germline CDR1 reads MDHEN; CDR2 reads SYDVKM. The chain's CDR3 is CASRPSRTPGEQYF. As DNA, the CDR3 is TGTGCCAGCAGGCCTAGTCGGACCCCGGGAGAGCAGTACTTC.

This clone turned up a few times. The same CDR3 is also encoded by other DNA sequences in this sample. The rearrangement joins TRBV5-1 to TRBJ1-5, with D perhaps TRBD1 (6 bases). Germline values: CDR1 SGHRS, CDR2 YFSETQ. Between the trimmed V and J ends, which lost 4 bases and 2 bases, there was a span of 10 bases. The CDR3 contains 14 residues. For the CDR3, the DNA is TGCGCCAGCAGCCCCAGGGGCGGCAATCAGCCCCAGCATTTT. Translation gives CASSPRGGNQPQHF. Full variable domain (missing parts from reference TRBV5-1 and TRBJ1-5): KAGVTQTPRYLIKTRGQQVTLSCSPISGHRSVSWYQQTPGQGLQFLFEYFSETQRNKGNFPGRFSGRQFSNSRSEMNVSTLELGDSALYLCASSPRGGNQPQHFGDGTRLSIL.

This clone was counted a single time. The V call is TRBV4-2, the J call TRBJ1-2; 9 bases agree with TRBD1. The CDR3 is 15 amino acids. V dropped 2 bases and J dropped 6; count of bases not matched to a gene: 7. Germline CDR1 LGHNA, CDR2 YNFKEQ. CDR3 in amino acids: CASSQPGQGSDGYTF. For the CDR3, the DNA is TGTGCCAGCAGCCAACCGGGACAGGGTTCCGATGGCTACACCTTC.

The CDR3 sequence is CASSRRGQGANTEAFF. CDR3 DNA sequence: TGTGCCAGCAGCCGCCGAGGACAGGGGGCGAACACTGAAGCTTTCTTT. This chain links TRBV11-2 with TRBJ1-1; 11 bases are a match to TRBD1. CDR3 length equals 16 residues. The V gene's germline CDR1 is SGHAT and CDR2 FQNNGV. J lost 1 base, V lost 5 bases, and 6 bases had no gene match.

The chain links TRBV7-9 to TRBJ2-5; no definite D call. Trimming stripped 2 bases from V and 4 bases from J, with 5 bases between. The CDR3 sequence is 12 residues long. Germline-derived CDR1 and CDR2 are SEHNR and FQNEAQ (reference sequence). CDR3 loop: CASSLSGETQYF. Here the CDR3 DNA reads TGTGCCAGCAGCTTATCCGGAGAGACCCAGTACTTC.

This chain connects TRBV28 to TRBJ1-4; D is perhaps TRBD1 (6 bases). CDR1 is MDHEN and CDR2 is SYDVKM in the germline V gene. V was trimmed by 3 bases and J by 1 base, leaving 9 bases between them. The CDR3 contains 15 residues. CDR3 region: CASSFQGRTNEKLFF. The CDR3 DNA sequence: TGTGCCAGCAGTTTTCAGGGGAGAACTAATGAAAAACTGTTTTTT.

CDR3 region: CASSSKTSTDTQYF. CDR3 nucleotide sequence: TGTGCCAGCAGCTCGAAAACTAGCACAGATACGCAGTATTTT. The chain recombines TRBV5-4 with TRBJ2-3; no reliable D call. The germline V gene encodes CDR1 SGHNT and CDR2 YYREEE (reference sequence). The ends were cut back, 3 bases at V and 0 bases at J, with 8 bases in the middle. The CDR3 is 14 amino acids.

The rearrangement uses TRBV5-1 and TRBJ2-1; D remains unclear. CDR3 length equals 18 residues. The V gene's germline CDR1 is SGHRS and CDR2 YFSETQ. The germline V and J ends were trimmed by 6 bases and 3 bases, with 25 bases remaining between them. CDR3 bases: TGCGCCAGCACCCCCGGCTATCGTGGGGTTAGGGACTACAATGAGCAGTTCTTC. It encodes CASTPGYRGVRDYNEQFF.

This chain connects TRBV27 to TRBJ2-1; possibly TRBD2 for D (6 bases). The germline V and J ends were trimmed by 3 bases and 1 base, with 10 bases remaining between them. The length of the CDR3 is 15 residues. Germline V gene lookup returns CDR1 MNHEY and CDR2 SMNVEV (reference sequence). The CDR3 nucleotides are TGTGCCAGCAGTTTCGCGGGGCGTTCCTACAATGAGCAGTTCTTC. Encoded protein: CASSFAGRSYNEQFF.

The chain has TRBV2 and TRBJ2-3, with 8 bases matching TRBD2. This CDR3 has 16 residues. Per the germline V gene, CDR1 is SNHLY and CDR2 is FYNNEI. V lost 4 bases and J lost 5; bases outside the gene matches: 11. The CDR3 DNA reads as TGTGCCAGCAGTGTTTCTGTGGCGGGAGGTGGAGATACGCAGTATTTT. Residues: CASSVSVAGGGDTQYF.

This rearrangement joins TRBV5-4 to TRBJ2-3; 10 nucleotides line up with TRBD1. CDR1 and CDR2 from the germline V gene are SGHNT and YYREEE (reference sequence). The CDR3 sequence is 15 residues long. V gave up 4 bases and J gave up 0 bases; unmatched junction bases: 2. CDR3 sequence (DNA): TGTGCCAGCAGCCGACAGGGGGCAAGCACAGATACGCAGTATTTT. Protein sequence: CASSRQGASTDTQYF. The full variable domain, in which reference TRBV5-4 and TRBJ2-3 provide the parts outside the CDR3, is ETGVTQSPTHLIKTRGQQVTLRCSSQSGHNTVSWYQQALGQGPQFIFQYYREEENGRGNFPPRFSGLQFPNYSSELNVNALELDDSALYLCASSRQGASTDTQYFGPGTRLTVL.

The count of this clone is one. In DNA form, the CDR3 reads TGTGCCAGCAGCTTTCCATCTATAAGCCCAGGGGTTTCCTATGGCTACACCTTC. Translation gives CASSFPSISPGVSYGYTF. The chain has TRBV5-4 and TRBJ1-2; weak D call: TRBD1 (6 bases). The CDR3 has 18 residues. The V gene lost 2 bases and the J gene lost 4 bases, with 24 bases spanning the gap. The germline V gene has CDR1 SGHNT and CDR2 YYREEE (reference sequence).

CDR3 DNA sequence: TGTGCCAGCAGCCAAGGTCCGGGGGTCACAGATACGCAGTATTTT. It translates to CASSQGPGVTDTQYF. This chain connects TRBV14 to TRBJ2-3; D is possibly TRBD2 (6 bases). V shed 1 base and J shed 2 bases, with 10 bases lying between them. The CDR3 runs to 15 residues. Germline values: CDR1 SGHDN, CDR2 FVKESK.

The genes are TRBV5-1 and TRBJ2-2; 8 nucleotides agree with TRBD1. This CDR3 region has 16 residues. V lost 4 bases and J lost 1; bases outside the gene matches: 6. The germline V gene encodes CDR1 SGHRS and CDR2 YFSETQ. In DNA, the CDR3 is TGCGCCAGCAGCGGGAACGGACAGGGGAACACCGGGGAGCTGTTTTTT. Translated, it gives CASSGNGQGNTGELFF.

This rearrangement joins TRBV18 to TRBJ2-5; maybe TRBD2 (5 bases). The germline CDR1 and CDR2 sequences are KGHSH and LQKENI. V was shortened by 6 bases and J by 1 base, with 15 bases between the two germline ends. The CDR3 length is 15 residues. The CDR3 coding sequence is TGTGCCAGCTCCCCCTTACTAGGCGGCCAAGAGACCCAGTACTTC. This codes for CASSPLLGGQETQYF.

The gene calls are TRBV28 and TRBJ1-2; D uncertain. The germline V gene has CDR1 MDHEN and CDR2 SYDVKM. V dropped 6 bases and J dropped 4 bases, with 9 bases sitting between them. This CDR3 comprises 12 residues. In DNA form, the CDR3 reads TGTGCCAGCAGCCAGTCAAGCTATGGCTACACCTTC. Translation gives CASSQSSYGYTF.